Reported below is one T cell receptor beta chain. The sample is drawn from a study of blood T cell repertoires in COVID-19. This CDR3 contains 19 residues. The germline CDR1 and CDR2 sequences are SGHRS and YFSETQ. Trimming cost V 3 bases and J 1 base, with 20 bases left between them. TCRdb's table, derived via immunoSEQ multiplex PCR, lists solely in-frame clones and lacks some. There are over 300,000 clones in the sample; about 82% occur only once, and around 1.5% lies in the top ten. This receptor was taken from a woman aged 45-60 years with acute or convalescent COVID-19. Sequencing input: peripheral blood. This chain uses TRBV5-1 with TRBJ2-6, with D possibly matching TRBD1 (5 bases). The CDR3 DNA is TGCGCCAGCAGCTCTCCCCAGGGTGTAAGTTTATCTGGGGCCAACGTCCTGACTTTC. Translation: CASSSPQGVSLSGANVLTF.